Following are 3 T cell receptor beta chains from one sample sequenced in a study of blood T cell repertoires in COVID-19. Libraries were prepared by immunoSEQ multiplex PCR; TCRdb keeps only in-frame clonotypes and omits some of them. The data hold more than 450,000 clones, with roughly 90% observed a single time. The specimen sequenced was PBMCs or T cells enriched from blood (not recorded which). All receptors come from a young woman who had recovered from COVID-19.

The CDR3 is CASSERTGWSNQPQHF. The CDR3 region has the DNA TGTGCCAGCAGTGAACGGACAGGGTGGAGCAATCAGCCCCAGCATTTT. The rearrangement links TRBV2 to TRBJ1-5, with 8 positions matching TRBD1. With 2 bases clipped from V and 1 base from J, the junction kept 4 bases outside the gene matches. Germline assignment: CDR1 SNHLY and CDR2 FYNNEI. The CDR3 consists of 16 residues.

This clone occurred a few times. The genes are TRBV6-5 and TRBJ2-7, with 9 positions matching TRBD1. Per the germline V gene, CDR1 is MNHEY and CDR2 is SVGAGI. This CDR3 region has 14 residues. V lost 8 bases to trimming and J lost 3 bases; unmatched junction nucleotides: 8. The DNA of the CDR3 is TGTGCCAGCTGCTCACCGGGACAGGGCTACGAGCAGTACTTC. Translating gives CASCSPGQGYEQYF.

V gene TRBV30 combines with J gene TRBJ1-1; D may be TRBD1 (6 bases). Trimming removed 5 bases from V and 1 base from J, with 11 bases in between. Germline CDR1 reads GTSNPN; CDR2 reads SVGIG (reference sequence). The CDR3 runs 13 residues. The CDR3 DNA is TGTGCCTGGGAAGGGGGTAAGAACACTGAAGCTTTCTTT. This encodes CAWEGGKNTEAFF.